Listed here are 14 T cell receptor beta chains from one sample, sequenced in a study of T cell responses to AZD1222 COVID-19 vaccine. Data came from immunoSEQ multiplex PCR; TCRdb stores just in-frame clones and leaves some out. The data contain 100,000 to 120,000 clones, 85% to 95% of them singletons. This material consisted of peripheral blood, taken on day 0 of AZD1222 vaccination. Receptors originate from an adult in good health.

The genes are TRBV5-7 and TRBJ1-2, with 7 nucleotides matching TRBD1. TRBV5-7 is known as an ORF, though its function is uncertain. Trimming cost V 4 bases and J 8 bases; bases outside gene matches: 11. This CDR3 has 14 residues. The CDR3 nucleotides read TGTGCCAGCAGCCTCCGATGGACAGGATGGGGCTACACCTTC. It is translated as CASSLRWTGWGYTF.

The V and J genes are TRBV6-2 or TRBV6-3 and TRBJ2-1; possibly TRBD1 or TRBD2 for D (5 bases each). This CDR3 is built from 15 residues. V lost 6 bases, J lost 7 bases, and 19 bases lay in between. Germline CDR1 reads MNHEY; CDR2 reads SVGEGT. CDR3 sequence: CASSSGTKRVNEQFF. CDR3 DNA: TGTGCCAGCAGCTCCGGGACGAAGAGGGTTAATGAGCAGTTCTTC.

V usage is TRBV19 and J usage is TRBJ1-5, with a tentative D call TRBD1 (6 bases). The CDR3 runs to 16 residues. In germline, CDR1 is LNHDA, CDR2 SQIVND (reference sequence). Trimming pared 1 base from V and 7 bases from J, leaving 17 bases between. This chain's CDR3 is CASSIARSRGGQPQHF. The CDR3 DNA sequence: TGTGCCAGTAGTATAGCAAGATCAAGGGGGGGACAGCCCCAGCATTTT.

This chain connects TRBV5-1 to TRBJ2-1; unclear D gene. The germline V and J ends were trimmed by 0 bases and 0 bases, with 10 bases remaining between them. CDR3 length: 16 amino acids. From germline, CDR1 is SGHRS and CDR2 YFSETQ. CDR3 in amino acids: CASSLGGLSSYNEQFF. The CDR3 nucleotides are TGCGCCAGCAGCTTGGGAGGCTTGAGCTCCTACAATGAGCAGTTCTTC.

V is TRBV18 and J is TRBJ1-1; 7 bases are shared with TRBD1. V trimming: 5 bases; J trimming: 8 bases; junction bases outside the gene matches: 8. CDR3 size: 13 residues. CDR1 is KGHSH, CDR2 LQKENI, per germline. DNA for the CDR3: TGTGCCAGCTCATCAGGACAGGATGGAGAAGCTTTCTTT. Amino acids: CASSSGQDGEAFF.

The chain carries TRBV28 and TRBJ2-2, with 7 bases that match TRBD1. The CDR3 covers 15 residues. The germline gives CDR1 MDHEN, CDR2 SYDVKM. V was pared by 7 bases and J by 7 bases, with 12 bases of the junction left unmatched. The DNA of the CDR3 is TGTGCCAGCATTCCTTCGACAGGGTCGGGCGGGGAGCTGTTTTTT. It encodes CASIPSTGSGGELFF.

V gene TRBV5-6 combines with J gene TRBJ1-1; TRBD1 agrees at 10 bases. The CDR3 consists of 15 residues. Germline V gene data show CDR1 as SGHDT and CDR2 as YYEEEE. V lost 4 bases, J lost 6 bases, and 9 bases stayed unmatched. CDR3 sequence (DNA): TGTGCCAGCAGCCGGACGGGACAGGGGCAGCCTGAAGCTTTCTTT. The encoded protein is CASSRTGQGQPEAFF.

V usage is TRBV3-1 (or the pseudogene TRBV3-2) and J usage is TRBJ2-5; no clear D gene. The germline V and J ends were trimmed by 6 bases and 1 base, with 12 bases remaining between them. The CDR3 is made up of 14 amino acids. From germline, CDR1 is LGHDT and CDR2 YNNKEL (reference sequence). The CDR3 loop is CASSHPGPQETQYF. In DNA form, the CDR3 reads TGTGCCAGCAGTCACCCGGGCCCCCAAGAGACCCAGTACTTC.

This sequence joins TRBV7-9 and TRBJ2-5; 9 bases fit TRBD2. This CDR3 comprises 17 residues. CDR1 is SEHNR, CDR2 FQNEAQ, per germline (reference sequence). J lost 5 bases, V lost 5 bases, and 15 bases had no gene match. The CDR3 loop is CASSLPIGGGARETQYF. CDR3 nucleotide sequence: TGTGCCAGCAGCCTCCCTATCGGCGGGGGGGCTCGGGAGACCCAGTACTTC.

The chain combines TRBV11-3 with TRBJ2-1; 8 bases match TRBD2. Germline assignment: CDR1 SGHNT and CDR2 YENEEA. The CDR3 runs 15 residues. Trimming at V came to 4 bases and at J to 2 bases, leaving 4 bases not matched to a gene. CDR3 residues: CASSSRGAAYNEQFF. CDR3 DNA sequence: TGTGCCAGCAGCTCGCGGGGGGCCGCCTACAATGAGCAGTTCTTC.

This clone appeared a few times. The chain carries TRBV27 and TRBJ2-7; D ambiguous. Per germline, CDR1 MNHEY and CDR2 SMNVEV (reference sequence). This CDR3 spans 13 amino acids. V lost 4 bases, J lost 5 bases, and 12 bases lay in between. The CDR3 is CASSWVARHEQYF. CDR3 bases: TGTGCCAGCAGTTGGGTCGCGCGGCACGAGCAGTACTTC.

The genes are TRBV4-1 and TRBJ1-1; D uncertain. Per the germline V gene, CDR1 is MGHRA and CDR2 is YSYEKL. Trimming shortened V by 6 bases and J by 1 base, and 3 bases separated the two germline ends. CDR3 length equals 11 residues. The CDR3 region is CASRQNTEAFF. CDR3 DNA sequence: TGCGCCAGCAGGCAGAACACTGAAGCTTTCTTT.

On this clone: At the DNA level, this CDR3 is encoded by other sequences in the same sample as well. The V gene is TRBV19, the J gene TRBJ1-2; D is undetermined. Trimming removed 0 bases from V and 4 bases from J, with 9 bases in between. This CDR3 is built from 14 residues. Germline CDR1 LNHDA, CDR2 SQIVND (reference sequence). CDR3 sequence: CASSIETGSYGYTF. In DNA form, the CDR3 reads TGTGCCAGTAGTATAGAAACGGGGAGCTATGGCTACACCTTC.

The V and J genes are TRBV4-1 and TRBJ1-2; TRBD1 might be the D (5 bases). Trimming took 0 bases from V and 4 from J, leaving 12 bases between them. The CDR3 extends over 15 amino acids. Germline V CDR1 and CDR2: MGHRA, YSYEKL. CDR3 in amino acids: CASSQDRGHPYGYTF. The CDR3 bases are TGCGCCAGCAGCCAAGATCGAGGACACCCCTATGGCTACACCTTC.